A selection of T cell receptor beta chains follows, all from one sample in a study of blood T cell repertoires in COVID-19. Clones were sequenced by immunoSEQ multiplex PCR, and TCRdb holds only the in-frame ones, with some missing. The sample has about 140,000 clones, approximately 80% seen once. The specimen was peripheral blood. These receptors were collected from a man in his 60s with active or convalescent COVID-19. Both conserved end residues are part of each CDR3. Each record gives: clone size, D gene, J gene, V gene, CDR3 protein, CDR3 DNA. D genes are given only for firm matches. The listing skips clone size in some rows; elsewhere it reads once, few, many or a size class.

>-|TRBD1|TRBJ1-2|TRBV19
CASSTPNRGTRGYTF
TGTGCCAGTAGTACGCCAAACAGGGGAACTCGAGGCTACACCTTC
>-|-|TRBJ2-1|TRBV28
CATSPGSYNEQFF
TGTGCCACCTCCCCAGGCTCCTACAATGAGCAGTTCTTC
>-|-|TRBJ1-4|TRBV6-2/TRBV6-3
CASSLDYGATNEKLFF
TGTGCCAGCAGCCTCGACTACGGTGCAACTAATGAAAAACTGTTTTTT
>once|TRBD1|TRBJ1-5|TRBV9
CASSPGTGGYNQPQHF
TGTGCCAGCAGCCCCGGGACAGGGGGCTATAACCAGCCCCAGCATTTT
>few|-|TRBJ1-5|TRBV24-1
CATSDFSFNQPQHF
TGTGCCACCAGTGATTTTTCCTTTAATCAGCCCCAGCATTTT
>-|-|TRBJ2-7|TRBV5-5
CASSLDWTAPYEQYF
TGTGCCAGCAGCTTGGATTGGACAGCTCCCTACGAGCAGTACTTC
>-|TRBD1|TRBJ2-7|TRBV14
CASSQVLGNRGSYEQYF
TGTGCCAGCAGCCAAGTCCTGGGGAACAGGGGATCATACGAGCAGTACTTC
>-|-|TRBJ1-1|TRBV11-2
CASSNGQLFMNTEAFF
TGTGCCAGCAGTAATGGACAGCTATTCATGAACACTGAAGCTTTCTTT
>-|TRBD2|TRBJ2-1|TRBV19
CASSIGLAGDNEQFF
TGTGCCAGTAGTATCGGTCTAGCGGGGGACAATGAGCAGTTCTTC
>-|TRBD2|TRBJ2-3|TRBV15
CATSRGPGLADTDTQYF
TGTGCCACCAGCAGAGGGCCGGGACTAGCGGACACAGATACGCAGTATTTT
>-|TRBD1|TRBJ1-1|TRBV5-1
CASSLEAGGPLNTEAFF
TGCGCCAGCAGCTTGGAGGCAGGGGGCCCACTTAACACTGAAGCTTTCTTT
>few|-|TRBJ1-1|TRBV5-1
CASSIRGIDTEAFF
TGCGCCAGCAGCATCAGGGGTATTGACACTGAAGCTTTCTTT
>-|-|TRBJ1-3|TRBV19
CASSKEAYYGNTIYF
TGTGCCAGTAGTAAGGAGGCGTATTATGGAAACACCATATATTTT
>-|TRBD1|TRBJ1-2|TRBV19
CASSALGQPLNYGYTF
TGTGCCAGTAGTGCCCTGGGACAGCCCCTAAACTATGGCTACACCTTC
>once|-|TRBJ1-1|TRBV2
CASSSRLFTEAFF
TGTGCCAGCAGTAGCCGACTGTTCACTGAAGCTTTCTTT
>-|-|TRBJ1-3|TRBV5-1
CASSLESSGNTIYF
TGCGCCAGCAGCTTGGAGAGCTCTGGAAACACCATATATTTT
>-|-|TRBJ1-2|TRBV10-3
CAISENSGADGYTF
TGTGCCATCAGTGAGAACTCAGGGGCTGATGGCTACACCTTC
>-|-|TRBJ2-1|TRBV4-3
CASSQYREGNNEQFF
TGCGCCAGCAGCCAGTACAGGGAGGGAAACAATGAGCAGTTCTTC
>-|TRBD1|TRBJ2-5|TRBV9
CASSVDGQGRETQYF
TGTGCCAGCAGCGTAGACGGACAGGGTAGAGAGACCCAGTACTTC
>-|-|TRBJ1-1|TRBV19
CASSIEYRENTEAFF
TGTGCCAGTAGTATAGAGTACAGGGAAAACACTGAAGCTTTCTTT
>-|-|TRBJ1-5|TRBV29-1
CSVSAGGLGQPQHF
TGCAGCGTTTCCGCAGGAGGGTTGGGCCAGCCCCAGCATTTT
>-|TRBD1|TRBJ2-1|TRBV10-1
CASSEGTELYNEQFF
TGCGCCAGCAGTGAGGGGACAGAGCTATACAATGAGCAGTTCTTC
>-|-|TRBJ1-3|TRBV11-2
CASSLASGFGNTIYF
TGTGCCAGCAGCTTAGCCTCCGGGTTTGGAAACACCATATATTTT
>-|TRBD1|TRBJ2-1|TRBV5-1
CASTTQGVRSDEQFF
TGCGCCAGCACCACACAGGGGGTAAGGTCTGATGAGCAGTTCTTC
>-|TRBD1|TRBJ1-3|TRBV9
CASSPKDRALGNTIYF
TGTGCCAGCAGCCCGAAGGACAGGGCGCTAGGAAACACCATATATTTT
>-|TRBD1|TRBJ1-1|TRBV4-3
CASSYRTGEAFF
TGCGCCAGCAGCTACCGGACAGGGGAAGCTTTCTTT
>few|-|TRBJ2-1|TRBV27
CASSFRSSSTEQFF
TGTGCCAGCAGTTTCCGGTCTAGCAGTACTGAGCAGTTCTTC
>-|-|TRBJ1-6|TRBV5-5
CASSPTVNDYNSPLHF
TGTGCCAGCAGCCCCACAGTGAATGACTATAATTCACCCCTCCACTTT
>-|-|TRBJ1-1|TRBV12-5
CASGLGGMNTEAFF
TGTGCTAGTGGTTTGGGGGGCATGAACACTGAAGCTTTCTTT